The 19 T cell receptor beta chains listed next were all sequenced from one sample in a study of T cells after yellow fever vaccination. TCRdb reprocessed the 5' RACE reads with MiXCR, giving one entry per CDR3 protein. The table includes roughly 190,000 distinct CDR3 sequences, approximately 11% detected once. The starting material was CD8+ T cells sorted from PBMCs, obtained 15 days after the yellow fever booster vaccination. These receptor sequences come from a man in his late teens or twenties who received the YFV17D yellow fever vaccine.

This clonotype was detected many times. V is TRBV18 and J is TRBJ1-6, with 9 bases lining up with TRBD1. CDR1 and CDR2 from the germline V gene are KGHSH and LQKENI. The CDR3 runs to 17 residues. Unmatched junction bases numbered 5, after V lost 4 bases and J lost 1 base. The CDR3 DNA follows: TGTGCCAGCTCACGGACAGGGGAAGGATCCTATAATTCACCCCTCCACTTT. Residues: CASSRTGEGSYNSPLHF.

This clonotype was seen a handful of times. This chain connects TRBV4-3 to TRBJ2-6, with D possibly called TRBD1 or TRBD2 (6 bases each). Germline CDR1 is LGHNA and CDR2 is YSLEER. The CDR3 extends over 16 amino acids. Between the trimmed V and J ends, which lost 0 bases and 4 bases, there was a span of 10 bases. The CDR3 bases are TGCGCCAGCAGCCAAGATTGGGGGGCCGGGGCCAACGTCCTGACTTTC. Protein sequence: CASSQDWGAGANVLTF.

The chain carries TRBV7-8 and TRBJ2-5; a possible D gene is TRBD2 (5 bases). V was shortened by 5 bases and J by 4 bases, with 14 bases between the two germline ends. CDR1 and CDR2 from the germline V gene are SGHVS and FQNEAQ. This CDR3 comprises 14 residues. CDR3 amino acids: CASSPPGNPETQYF. DNA of the CDR3: TGTGCCAGCAGCCCACCGGGGAACCCAGAGACCCAGTACTTC.

The table lists this clonotype with a few counts. The gene calls are TRBV20-1 and TRBJ2-3, with D possibly matching TRBD2 (6 bases). This CDR3 is 15 amino acids long. Germline CDR1 is DFQATT and CDR2 is SNEGSKA (reference sequence). Trimming left V 5 bases short and J 0 bases short, with 15 bases between. CDR3 amino acids: CSADLLATSTDTQYF. The CDR3 DNA reads as TGCAGTGCTGATCTACTAGCTACTAGCACAGATACGCAGTATTTT.

The chain links TRBV10-1 to TRBJ1-2; tentative D call: TRBD1 (6 bases). The CDR3 extends over 14 amino acids. V lost 0 bases and J 4 bases, leaving 9 bases between the germline ends. Per the germline V gene, CDR1 is WNHNN and CDR2 is SYGVQD (reference sequence). CDR3 region: CASSESGGLYGYTF. The CDR3 DNA reads as TGCGCCAGCAGTGAGTCTGGGGGCCTCTATGGCTACACCTTC.

The CDR3: CASGPDSNTDTQYF. The CDR3 DNA follows: TGTGCCAGCGGACCAGACAGTAACACAGATACGCAGTATTTT. The V and J genes are TRBV7-6 and TRBJ2-3, with a possible D match to TRBD1 (5 bases). The CDR3 runs to 14 residues. V shed 8 bases and J shed 2 bases, with 14 bases lying between them. Germline V gene data show CDR1 as SGHVS and CDR2 as FNYEAQ. Using reference TRBV7-6 and TRBJ2-3 for the parts outside the CDR3, the full variable domain is GAGVSQSPRYKVTKRGQDVALRCDPISGHVSLYWYRQALGQGPEFLTYFNYEAQQDKSGLPNDRFSAERPEGSISTLTIQRTEQRDSAMYRCASGPDSNTDTQYFGPGTRLTVL.

The chain has TRBV7-9 and TRBJ2-1, with a tentative D call TRBD2 (5 bases). Deletions cut 3 bases from V and 0 bases from J, with 12 bases between. The CDR3 covers 16 residues. CDR1 is SEHNR, CDR2 FQNEAQ, per germline (reference sequence). The CDR3 is CASSLVGLHSYNEQFF. The CDR3 bases are TGTGCCAGCAGCTTGGTCGGACTTCACTCCTACAATGAGCAGTTCTTC.

This clonotype came up a few times. The chain employs TRBV6-6 and TRBJ1-5; D remains unclear. Trimming cost V 8 bases and J 0 bases, with 14 bases left between them. There are 15 residues in the CDR3. Germline CDR1 reads MNHNY; CDR2 reads SVGAGI (reference sequence). CDR3 protein: CASVRSFYSNQPQHF. In DNA, the CDR3 is TGTGCCAGCGTTCGGAGTTTTTATAGCAATCAGCCCCAGCATTTT.

A few counts support this clonotype. This chain connects TRBV7-6 to TRBJ2-2, with D unresolved. Deletions cut 10 bases from V and 5 bases from J, with 8 bases between. CDR3 length: 11 residues. Germline CDR1 reads SGHVS; CDR2 reads FNYEAQ. CDR3 amino acids: CATYGTGELFF. The DNA of the CDR3 is TGTGCCACCTATGGAACCGGGGAGCTGTTTTTT.

This clonotype appeared a few times. The gene calls are TRBV13 and TRBJ2-5, with D uncertain. V dropped 3 bases and J dropped 1 base, with 6 bases sitting between them. Germline CDR1 reads PRHDT; CDR2 reads FYEKMQ (reference sequence). This CDR3 comprises 13 residues. The CDR3 here is CASSFPGQETQYF. The CDR3 coding sequence is TGTGCCAGCAGCTTTCCGGGCCAAGAGACCCAGTACTTC.

Only a few counts were recorded for this clonotype. J is TRBJ2-2 and V is TRBV2; D not certain. CDR1 SNHLY and CDR2 FYNNEI come from the germline V gene. This CDR3 region has 17 residues. Between the trimmed V and J ends, which lost 5 bases and 0 bases, there was a span of 16 bases. Written as DNA, the CDR3 is TGTGCCAGCAGTTACCGCTTTGGCACTACGAACACCGGGGAGCTGTTTTTT. Protein: CASSYRFGTTNTGELFF.

The chain combines TRBV9 with TRBJ2-6, with D uncertain. The V gene's germline CDR1 is SGDLS and CDR2 YYNGEE. V lost 0 bases, J lost 1 base, and 11 bases lay in between. The length of the CDR3 is 17 residues. The CDR3 is CASSVEIVPSGANVLTF. The CDR3 bases are TGTGCCAGCAGCGTAGAGATCGTCCCATCTGGGGCCAACGTCCTGACTTTC.

The gene calls are TRBV4-3 and TRBJ2-1; TRBD2 matches at 11 bases. CDR3 length equals 14 residues. After removal of 3 bases from V and 8 bases from J, the junction contained 3 bases not matched to a gene. The germline CDR1 and CDR2 sequences are LGHNA and YSLEER. The CDR3 DNA reads as TGCGCCAGCAGCCACTTACTAGCGGGGGATGAGCAGTTCTTC. Encoded protein: CASSHLLAGDEQFF.

The V and J genes are TRBV19 and TRBJ2-2, with D tentatively TRBD1 or TRBD2 (5 bases each). CDR1 LNHDA and CDR2 SQIVND come from the germline V gene (reference sequence). Between the trimmed V and J ends, which lost 4 bases and 0 bases, there was a span of 12 bases. The CDR3 totals 16 residues. CDR3 sequence: CASSNGTGPNTGELFF. The CDR3 coding sequence is TGTGCCAGTAGTAATGGAACGGGGCCGAACACCGGGGAGCTGTTTTTT.

V gene TRBV29-1 combines with J gene TRBJ2-7, with D unresolved. This CDR3 comprises 11 residues. Trimming cost V 3 bases and J 9 bases, with 12 bases left between them. Germline lookup yields CDR1 SQVTM and CDR2 ANQGSEA. The CDR3 DNA reads TGCAGCGTTGACGCCCTGAATGGGCAGTACTTC. Encoded protein: CSVDALNGQYF.

This clonotype was observed many times. CDR3 DNA sequence: TGCGCCAGCAGCCGAAAAGCGGGGACCGGGGAGCTGTTTTTT. The encoded protein is CASSRKAGTGELFF. The gene calls are TRBV4-3 and TRBJ2-2, with 7 bases that match TRBD2. Trimming at V came to 4 bases and at J to 5 bases, leaving 4 bases not matched to a gene. There are 14 residues in the CDR3. Germline V gene sequence: CDR1 LGHNA, CDR2 YSLEER.

In its sample, this clonotype was seen a few times. V and J are TRBV27 and TRBJ2-7, with 9 bases aligning to TRBD1. CDR1 is MNHEY, CDR2 SMNVEV, per germline (reference sequence). With V trimmed by 5 bases and J by 3 bases, 8 bases remained unmatched. There are 15 residues in the CDR3. Here the CDR3 reads CASSLLGQGFYEQYF. The CDR3, as DNA: TGTGCCAGCAGTCTCCTGGGACAGGGATTCTACGAGCAGTACTTC.

This clonotype was seen a handful of times. The CDR3 sequence is CASSFGTGYGYTF. The CDR3 nucleotides are TGTGCCAGCAGCTTCGGGACAGGGTACGGCTACACCTTC. The gene calls are TRBV5-6 and TRBJ1-2, with 9 nucleotides matching TRBD1. The germline V gene has CDR1 SGHDT and CDR2 YYEEEE. The CDR3 runs 13 residues. Unmatched junction bases numbered 4, after V lost 2 bases and J lost 8 bases.

The chain combines TRBV4-1 with TRBJ2-4; 11 nucleotides align to TRBD2. With V trimmed by 0 bases and J by 7 bases, 8 bases remained unmatched. The CDR3 has 17 amino acids. CDR1 and CDR2 (germline): MGHRA, YSYEKL. As DNA, the CDR3 is TGCGCCAGCAGCCAAGATCCGTTAGCGGGGGGGCATAACATTCAGTACTTC. As protein: CASSQDPLAGGHNIQYF.